This T cell receptor (beta chain) was documented in a study of OX40 agonist ivuxolimab in advanced cancers. Study summary: It was ivuxolimab, an agonistic anti-OX40 (CD134) antibody, that patients were treated with. Partial responses were seen in three patients, one with hepatocellular carcinoma and two with cutaneous melanoma. Study-wide results and limits: What antigens the expanded peripheral T cells recognized was never established. CD4+ and CD8+ T cells in blood underwent clonal expansion by week 6 at 0.1 to 3.0 mg/kg.

The CDR3 runs to 18 residues. The V end was cut by 1 base, the J end by 3 bases, with 22 bases between. CDR1 SGDLS and CDR2 YYNGEE come from the germline V gene. Only in-frame clones appear in the TCRdb table, and some are missing; sequencing was by immunoSEQ multiplex PCR. The data contain 83,000 or so clones, about 88% of them singletons. Regarding this clone: What it binds is unknown.

Here the sequenced sample was CD4+ or CD8+ T cells sorted from blood, taken in a trial of the OX40 agonist ivuxolimab. The rearrangement joins TRBV9 to TRBJ1-1; no reliable D call. The receptor was isolated from an adult with an advanced solid tumor such as melanoma, head and neck, liver or kidney cancer. This chain's CDR3 is CASSVTHEEKAGDTEAFF. Written as DNA, the CDR3 is TGTGCCAGCAGCGTAACCCACGAGGAAAAGGCTGGGGACACTGAAGCTTTCTTT.